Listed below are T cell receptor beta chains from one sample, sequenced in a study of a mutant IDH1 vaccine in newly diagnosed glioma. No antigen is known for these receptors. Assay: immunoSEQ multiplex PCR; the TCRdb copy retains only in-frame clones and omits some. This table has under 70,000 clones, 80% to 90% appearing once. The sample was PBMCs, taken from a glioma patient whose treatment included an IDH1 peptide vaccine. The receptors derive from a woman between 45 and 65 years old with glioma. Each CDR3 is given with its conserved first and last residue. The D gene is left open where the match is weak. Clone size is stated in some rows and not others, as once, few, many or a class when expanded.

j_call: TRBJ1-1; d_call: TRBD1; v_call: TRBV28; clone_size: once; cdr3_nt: TGTGCCAGCAGTTTCCCCCAGGGGGCGCTCACTGAAGCTTTCTTT; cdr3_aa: CASSFPQGALTEAFF
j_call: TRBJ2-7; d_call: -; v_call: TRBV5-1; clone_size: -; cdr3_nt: TGCGCCAGCAGCGCCGGACCGCCCTCCTACGAGCAGTACTTC; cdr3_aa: CASSAGPPSYEQYF
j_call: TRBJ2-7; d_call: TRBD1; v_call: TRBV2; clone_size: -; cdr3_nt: TGTGCCAGCAGTGGACCAGGGGGAGAGCAGTACTTC; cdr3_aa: CASSGPGGEQYF
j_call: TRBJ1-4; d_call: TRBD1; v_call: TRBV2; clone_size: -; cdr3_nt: TGTGCCAGCAGTGCGGGGACAGGGGGCTCTGAAAAACTGTTTTTT; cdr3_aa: CASSAGTGGSEKLFF
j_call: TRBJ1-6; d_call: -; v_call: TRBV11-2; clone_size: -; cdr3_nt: TGTGCCAGCAGCCTAACAGGAGGTTATAATTCACCCCTCCACTTT; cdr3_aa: CASSLTGGYNSPLHF
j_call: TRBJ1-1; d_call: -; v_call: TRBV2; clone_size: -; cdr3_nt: TGTGCCAGCAGTGAGGCCGGCCTACACTATGAAGCTTTCTTT; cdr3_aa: CASSEAGLHYEAFF
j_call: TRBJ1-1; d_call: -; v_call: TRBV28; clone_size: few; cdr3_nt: TGTGCCAGCAGTCCCGGGGTGTACACTGAAGCTTTCTTT; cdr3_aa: CASSPGVYTEAFF
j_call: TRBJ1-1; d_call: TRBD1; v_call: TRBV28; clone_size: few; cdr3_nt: TGTGCCAGCAGGGGACAGGGCGACCCTGAAGCTTTCTTT; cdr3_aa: CASRGQGDPEAFF
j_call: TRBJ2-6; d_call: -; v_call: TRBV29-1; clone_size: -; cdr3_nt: TGCAGCGTCAACTCTGGGGCCAACGTCCTGACTTTC; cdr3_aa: CSVNSGANVLTF
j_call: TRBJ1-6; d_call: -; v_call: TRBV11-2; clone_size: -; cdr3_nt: TGTGCCAGCAGCTTAGTGATAGTCCGCGGGAATTCACCCCTCCACTTT; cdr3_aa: CASSLVIVRGNSPLHF
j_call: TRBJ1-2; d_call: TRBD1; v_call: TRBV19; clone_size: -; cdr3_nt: TGTGCCAGTAGCGCTACAGGGGGCGTCGGCTACACCTTC; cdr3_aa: CASSATGGVGYTF
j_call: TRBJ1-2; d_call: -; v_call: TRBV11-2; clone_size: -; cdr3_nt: TGTGCCAGCAGCCCAGGCGCCGTCTATGGCTACACCTTC; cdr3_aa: CASSPGAVYGYTF
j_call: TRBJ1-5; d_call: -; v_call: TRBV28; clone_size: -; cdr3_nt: TGTGCCAGCAGTTTACTCGGCGGGGGTCAGCCCCAGCATTTT; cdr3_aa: CASSLLGGGQPQHF
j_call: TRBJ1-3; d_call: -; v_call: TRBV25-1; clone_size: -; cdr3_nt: TGTGCCAGCAGTGATGGGGTTGGAAACACCATATATTTT; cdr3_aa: CASSDGVGNTIYF
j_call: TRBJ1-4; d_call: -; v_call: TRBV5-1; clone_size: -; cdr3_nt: TGCGCCAGCAGCTTGGAAGGACACGGTAATGAAAAACTGTTTTTT; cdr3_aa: CASSLEGHGNEKLFF
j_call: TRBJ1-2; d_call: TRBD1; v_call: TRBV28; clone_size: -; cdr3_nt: TGTGCCAGCAGTTTATTTATTCGACATCTGGGACAGGCAGCATCGTATGGCTACACCTTC; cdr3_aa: CASSLFIRHLGQAASYGYTF
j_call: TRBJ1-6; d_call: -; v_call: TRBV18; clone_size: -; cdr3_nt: TGTGCCAGCTCACGACAGGATAATTCACCCCTCCACTTT; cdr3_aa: CASSRQDNSPLHF
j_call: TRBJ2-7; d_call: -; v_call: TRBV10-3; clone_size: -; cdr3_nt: TGTGCCATCAGTGAGTCATCCTACGAGCAGTACTTC; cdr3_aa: CAISESSYEQYF
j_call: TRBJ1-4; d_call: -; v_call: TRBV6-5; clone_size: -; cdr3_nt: TGTGCCAGCAGTTACTCGCGAAGGGAAAAACTGTTTTTT; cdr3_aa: CASSYSRREKLFF
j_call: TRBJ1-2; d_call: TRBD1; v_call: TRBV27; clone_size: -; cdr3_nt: TGTGCCAGCAGTTTTACAGGGGAGAGGGATGGCTACACCTTC; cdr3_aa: CASSFTGERDGYTF
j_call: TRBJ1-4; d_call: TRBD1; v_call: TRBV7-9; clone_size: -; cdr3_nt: TGTGCCAGCAGCTTTTCGACAGGGGCGGATGAAAAACTGTTTTTT; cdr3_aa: CASSFSTGADEKLFF
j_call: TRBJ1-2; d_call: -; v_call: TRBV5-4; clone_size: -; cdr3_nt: TGTGCCAGCAGCTTGGCCGGGGGGCGAGTCTATGGCTACACCTTC; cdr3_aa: CASSLAGGRVYGYTF
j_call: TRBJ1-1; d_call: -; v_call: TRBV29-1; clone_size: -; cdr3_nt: TGCAGCGCCGGACAGATGAACACTGAAGCTTTCTTT; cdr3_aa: CSAGQMNTEAFF
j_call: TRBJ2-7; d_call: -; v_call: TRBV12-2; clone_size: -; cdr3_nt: TGTGCAAGTCGCTTAGCCCCCTCGGGATACGAGCAGTACTTC; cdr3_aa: CASRLAPSGYEQYF
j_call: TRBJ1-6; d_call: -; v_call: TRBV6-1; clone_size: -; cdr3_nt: TGTGCCAGCAGTGATATCCACCAAGATTCACCCCTCCACTTT; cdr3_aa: CASSDIHQDSPLHF
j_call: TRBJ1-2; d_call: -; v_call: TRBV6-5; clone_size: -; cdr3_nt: TGTGCCAGCAGTCAGGGCGGAGGGGCGACCTATGGCTACACCTTC; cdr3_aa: CASSQGGGATYGYTF
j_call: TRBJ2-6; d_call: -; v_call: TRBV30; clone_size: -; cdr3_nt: TGTGCCTGGTCCTTAGGAGGTTACGGGGCCAACGTCCTGACTTTC; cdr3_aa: CAWSLGGYGANVLTF
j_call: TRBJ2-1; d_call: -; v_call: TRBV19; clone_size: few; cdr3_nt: TGTGCCAGTAGCCTATACAATGAGCAGTTCTTC; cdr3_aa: CASSLYNEQFF
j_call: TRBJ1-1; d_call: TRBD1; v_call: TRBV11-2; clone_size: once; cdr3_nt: TGTGCCAGCAGCTACGACAGGGGCACAGCTTTCTTT; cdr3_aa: CASSYDRGTAFF
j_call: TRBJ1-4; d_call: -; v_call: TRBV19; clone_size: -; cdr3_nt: TGTGCCAGTAGTGAAAGAGAAAAACTGTTTTTT; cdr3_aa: CASSEREKLFF
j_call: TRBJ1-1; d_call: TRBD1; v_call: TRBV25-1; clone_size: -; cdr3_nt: TGTGCCAGCAGTCAGACAGGGATTGGGCCCTTTGAAGCTTTCTTT; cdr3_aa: CASSQTGIGPFEAFF
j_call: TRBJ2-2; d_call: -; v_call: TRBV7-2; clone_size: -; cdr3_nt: TGTGCCAGCAGCTTAATTAGGGGTAGCACCGGGGAGCTGTTTTTT; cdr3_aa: CASSLIRGSTGELFF
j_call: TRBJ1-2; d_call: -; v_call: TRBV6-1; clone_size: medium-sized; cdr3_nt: TGTGCCAGCAGTGAGGCCGGGACCGCCGCGTATGGCTACACCTTC; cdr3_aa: CASSEAGTAAYGYTF
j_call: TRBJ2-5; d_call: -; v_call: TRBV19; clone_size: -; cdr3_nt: -; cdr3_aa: CASSTSGPRETQYF
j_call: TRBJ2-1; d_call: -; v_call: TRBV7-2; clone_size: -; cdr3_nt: TGTGCCAGCAGCTTTTCTTATGAGCAGTTCTTC; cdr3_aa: CASSFSYEQFF
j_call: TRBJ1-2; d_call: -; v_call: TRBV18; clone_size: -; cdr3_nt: TGTGCCAGCTCACCAGGGGGGGCAGGTGGCTACACCTTC; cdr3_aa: CASSPGGAGGYTF
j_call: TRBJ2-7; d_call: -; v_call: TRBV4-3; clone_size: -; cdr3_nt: TGCGCCAGCAGCGAATATAGGGGGAGCTCCTACGAGCAGTACTTC; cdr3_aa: CASSEYRGSSYEQYF
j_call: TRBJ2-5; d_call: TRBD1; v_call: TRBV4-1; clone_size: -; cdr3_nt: TGCGCCAGCAGCCAAGGACAGGGGAACAGCGAGACCCAGTACTTC; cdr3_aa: CASSQGQGNSETQYF
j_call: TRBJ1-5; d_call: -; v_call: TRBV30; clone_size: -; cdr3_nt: TGTGCCTGGAGTGTAGGAAGTCAGCCCCAGCATTTT; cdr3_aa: CAWSVGSQPQHF
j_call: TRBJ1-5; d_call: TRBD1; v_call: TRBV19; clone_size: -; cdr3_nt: TGTGCCAGTAGTATCCTGTTGTCCGACAGGGGGCTTCAGCCCCAGCATTTT; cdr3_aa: CASSILLSDRGLQPQHF
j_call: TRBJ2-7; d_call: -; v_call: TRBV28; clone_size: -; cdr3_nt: TGTGCCAGCAGTTTAAAGTACGAGCAGTACTTC; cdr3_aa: CASSLKYEQYF
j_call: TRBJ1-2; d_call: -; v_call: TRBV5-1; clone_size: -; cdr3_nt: TGCGCCAGCAGCTTGGAACTTCTGGGAGGCTACACCTTC; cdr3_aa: CASSLELLGGYTF
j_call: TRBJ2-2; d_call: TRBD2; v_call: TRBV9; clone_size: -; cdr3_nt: TGTGCCAGCAGCGTGTCGGGGGGGAACACCGGGGAGCTGTTTTTT; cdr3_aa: CASSVSGGNTGELFF
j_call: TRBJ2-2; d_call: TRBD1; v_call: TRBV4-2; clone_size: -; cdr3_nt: TGTGCCAGCAGCCAAGATAGTACAGGGGCATCAACCGGGGAGCTGTTTTTT; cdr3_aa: CASSQDSTGASTGELFF
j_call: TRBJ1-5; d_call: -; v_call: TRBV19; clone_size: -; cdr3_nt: TGTGCCAGTAGTATAGAGGGGGGGAATCAGCCCCAGCATTTT; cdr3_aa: CASSIEGGNQPQHF
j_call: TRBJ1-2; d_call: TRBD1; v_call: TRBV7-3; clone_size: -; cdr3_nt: TGTGCCAGCAGCGGACAGGTCTATGGCTACACCTTC; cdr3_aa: CASSGQVYGYTF
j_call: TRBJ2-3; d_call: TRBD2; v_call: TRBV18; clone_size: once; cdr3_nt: TGTGCCAGCTCGCCGCCGGGACTAGCGGGGGGGCCGCTGGATACGCAGTATTTT; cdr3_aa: CASSPPGLAGGPLDTQYF
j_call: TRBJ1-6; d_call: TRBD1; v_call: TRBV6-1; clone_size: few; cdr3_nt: TGTGCCAGCAGTGGACAGGGGAATGGTTCACCCCTCCACTTT; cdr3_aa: CASSGQGNGSPLHF
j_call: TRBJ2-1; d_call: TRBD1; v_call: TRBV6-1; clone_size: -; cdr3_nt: TGTGCCAGCAGTGGACAGGGCGGCAATGAGCAGTTCTTC; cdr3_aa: CASSGQGGNEQFF
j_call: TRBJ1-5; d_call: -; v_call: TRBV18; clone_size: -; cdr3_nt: TGTGCCAGCTCACAATCGGGTAGCAATCAGCCCCAGCATTTT; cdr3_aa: CASSQSGSNQPQHF
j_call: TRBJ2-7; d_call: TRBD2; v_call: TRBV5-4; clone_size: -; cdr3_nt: TGTGCCAGCAGCCAAGCGGGGGGGCCGGAAGAGCAGTACTTC; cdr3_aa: CASSQAGGPEEQYF
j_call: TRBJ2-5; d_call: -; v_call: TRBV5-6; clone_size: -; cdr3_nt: TGTGCCAGCAGGCGTCCCCAAGAGACCCAGTACTTC; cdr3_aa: CASRRPQETQYF
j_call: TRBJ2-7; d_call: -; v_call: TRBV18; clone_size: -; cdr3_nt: TGTGCCAGCTCACCATTACCGAGCTCCTACGAGCAGTACTTC; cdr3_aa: CASSPLPSSYEQYF
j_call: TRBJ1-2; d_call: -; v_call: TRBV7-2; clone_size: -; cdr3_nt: TGTGCCAGCAGCCACGACAGCGCCAAAGGGGGCTATGGCTACACCTTC; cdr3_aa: CASSHDSAKGGYGYTF
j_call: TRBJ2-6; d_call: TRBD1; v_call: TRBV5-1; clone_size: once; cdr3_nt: TGCGCCAGCAGCTGGGGGGACAGGTACTCTGGGGGGGCCAACGTCCTGACTTTC; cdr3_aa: CASSWGDRYSGGANVLTF
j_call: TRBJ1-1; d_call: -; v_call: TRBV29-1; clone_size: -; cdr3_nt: TGCAGCGTTACCCAGATTGGAGCTTTCTTT; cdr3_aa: CSVTQIGAFF
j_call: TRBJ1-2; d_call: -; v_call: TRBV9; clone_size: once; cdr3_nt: TGTGCCAGCAGTAAGACAGCCTCTATAGCTAACTATGGCTACACCTTC; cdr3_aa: CASSKTASIANYGYTF
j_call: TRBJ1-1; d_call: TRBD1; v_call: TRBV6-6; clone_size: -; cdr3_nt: TGTGCCAGCAGTTACGGCGTCCAGGGGGCTGAAGCTTTCTTT; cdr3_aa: CASSYGVQGAEAFF